Detailed here is one TCR beta chain. Sequencing used immunoSEQ multiplex PCR; TCRdb keeps in-frame clones, though not all of them. The repertoire holds 30,000 to 45,000 clones, with roughly 80% as singletons. Trimming cost V 2 bases and J 11 bases, with 13 bases left between them. This CDR3 comprises 12 residues. Per the germline V gene, CDR1 is SGHDT and CDR2 is YYEEEE. The sample originates from a study of Siglec-9 on CD8 T cells in melanoma. The sample taken for sequencing was Siglec-9- CD8+ T cells sorted from blood. The chain combines TRBV5-6 with TRBJ1-1, with a possible D match to TRBD1 (5 bases). The receptor's source is a human donor in good health. The CDR3 DNA is TGTGCCAGCAGCTTCTCAGATTGGGGGGCTTTCTTT. This sequence encodes CASSFSDWGAFF.